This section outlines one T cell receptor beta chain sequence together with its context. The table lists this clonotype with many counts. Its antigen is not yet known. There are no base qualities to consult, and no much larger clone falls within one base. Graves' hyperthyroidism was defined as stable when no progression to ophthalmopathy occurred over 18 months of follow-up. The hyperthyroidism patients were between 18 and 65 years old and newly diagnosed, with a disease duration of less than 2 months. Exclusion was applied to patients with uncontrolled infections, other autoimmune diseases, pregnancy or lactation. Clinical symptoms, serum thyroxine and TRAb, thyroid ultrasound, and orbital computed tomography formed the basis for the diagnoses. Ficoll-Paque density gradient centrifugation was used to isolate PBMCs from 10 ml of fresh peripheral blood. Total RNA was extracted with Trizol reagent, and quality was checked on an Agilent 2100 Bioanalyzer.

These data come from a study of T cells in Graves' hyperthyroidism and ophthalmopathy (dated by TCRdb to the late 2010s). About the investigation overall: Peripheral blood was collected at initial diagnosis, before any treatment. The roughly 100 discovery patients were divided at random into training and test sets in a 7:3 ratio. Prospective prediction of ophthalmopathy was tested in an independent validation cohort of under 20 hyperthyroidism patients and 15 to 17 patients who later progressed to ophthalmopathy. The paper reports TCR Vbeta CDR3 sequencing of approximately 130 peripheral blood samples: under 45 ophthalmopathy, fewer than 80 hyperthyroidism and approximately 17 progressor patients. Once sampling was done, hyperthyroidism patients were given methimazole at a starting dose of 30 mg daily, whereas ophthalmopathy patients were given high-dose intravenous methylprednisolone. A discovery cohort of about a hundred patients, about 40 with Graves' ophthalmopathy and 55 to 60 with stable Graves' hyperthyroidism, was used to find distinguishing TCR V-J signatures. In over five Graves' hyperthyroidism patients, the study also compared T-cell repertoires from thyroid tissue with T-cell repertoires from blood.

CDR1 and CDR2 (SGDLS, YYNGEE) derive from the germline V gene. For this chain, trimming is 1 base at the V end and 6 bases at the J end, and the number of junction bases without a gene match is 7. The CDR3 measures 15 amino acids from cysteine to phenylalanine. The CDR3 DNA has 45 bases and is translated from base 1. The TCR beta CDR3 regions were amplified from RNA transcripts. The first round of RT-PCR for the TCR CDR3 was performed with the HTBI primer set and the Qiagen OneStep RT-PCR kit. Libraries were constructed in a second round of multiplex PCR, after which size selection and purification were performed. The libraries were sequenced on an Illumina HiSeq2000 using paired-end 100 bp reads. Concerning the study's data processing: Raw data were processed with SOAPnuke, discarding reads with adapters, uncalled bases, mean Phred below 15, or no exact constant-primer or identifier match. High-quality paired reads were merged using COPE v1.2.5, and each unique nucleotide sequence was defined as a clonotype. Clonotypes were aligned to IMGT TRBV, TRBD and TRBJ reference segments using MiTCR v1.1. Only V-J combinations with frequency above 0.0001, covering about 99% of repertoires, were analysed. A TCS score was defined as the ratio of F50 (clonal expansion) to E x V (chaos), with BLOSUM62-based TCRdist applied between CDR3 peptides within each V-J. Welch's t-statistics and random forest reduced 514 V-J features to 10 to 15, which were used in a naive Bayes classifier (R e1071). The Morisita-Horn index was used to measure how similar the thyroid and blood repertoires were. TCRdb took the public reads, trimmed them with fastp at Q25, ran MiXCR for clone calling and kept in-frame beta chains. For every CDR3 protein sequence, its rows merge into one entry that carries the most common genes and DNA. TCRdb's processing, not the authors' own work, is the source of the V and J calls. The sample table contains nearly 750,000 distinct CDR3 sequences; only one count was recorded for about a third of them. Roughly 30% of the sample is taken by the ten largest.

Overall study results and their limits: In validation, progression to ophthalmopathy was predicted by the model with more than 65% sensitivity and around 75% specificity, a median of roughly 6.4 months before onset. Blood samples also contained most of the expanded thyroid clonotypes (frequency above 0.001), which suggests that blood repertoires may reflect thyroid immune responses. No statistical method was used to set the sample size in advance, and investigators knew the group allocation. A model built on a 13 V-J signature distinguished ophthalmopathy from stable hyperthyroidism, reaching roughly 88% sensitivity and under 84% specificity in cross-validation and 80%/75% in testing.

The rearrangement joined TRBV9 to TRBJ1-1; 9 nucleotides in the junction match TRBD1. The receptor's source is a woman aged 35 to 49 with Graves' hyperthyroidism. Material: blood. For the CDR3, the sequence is CASSVRTGDVAEAFF. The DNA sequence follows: TGTGCCAGCAGCGTAAGGACAGGGGATGTGGCTGAAGCTTTCTTT.